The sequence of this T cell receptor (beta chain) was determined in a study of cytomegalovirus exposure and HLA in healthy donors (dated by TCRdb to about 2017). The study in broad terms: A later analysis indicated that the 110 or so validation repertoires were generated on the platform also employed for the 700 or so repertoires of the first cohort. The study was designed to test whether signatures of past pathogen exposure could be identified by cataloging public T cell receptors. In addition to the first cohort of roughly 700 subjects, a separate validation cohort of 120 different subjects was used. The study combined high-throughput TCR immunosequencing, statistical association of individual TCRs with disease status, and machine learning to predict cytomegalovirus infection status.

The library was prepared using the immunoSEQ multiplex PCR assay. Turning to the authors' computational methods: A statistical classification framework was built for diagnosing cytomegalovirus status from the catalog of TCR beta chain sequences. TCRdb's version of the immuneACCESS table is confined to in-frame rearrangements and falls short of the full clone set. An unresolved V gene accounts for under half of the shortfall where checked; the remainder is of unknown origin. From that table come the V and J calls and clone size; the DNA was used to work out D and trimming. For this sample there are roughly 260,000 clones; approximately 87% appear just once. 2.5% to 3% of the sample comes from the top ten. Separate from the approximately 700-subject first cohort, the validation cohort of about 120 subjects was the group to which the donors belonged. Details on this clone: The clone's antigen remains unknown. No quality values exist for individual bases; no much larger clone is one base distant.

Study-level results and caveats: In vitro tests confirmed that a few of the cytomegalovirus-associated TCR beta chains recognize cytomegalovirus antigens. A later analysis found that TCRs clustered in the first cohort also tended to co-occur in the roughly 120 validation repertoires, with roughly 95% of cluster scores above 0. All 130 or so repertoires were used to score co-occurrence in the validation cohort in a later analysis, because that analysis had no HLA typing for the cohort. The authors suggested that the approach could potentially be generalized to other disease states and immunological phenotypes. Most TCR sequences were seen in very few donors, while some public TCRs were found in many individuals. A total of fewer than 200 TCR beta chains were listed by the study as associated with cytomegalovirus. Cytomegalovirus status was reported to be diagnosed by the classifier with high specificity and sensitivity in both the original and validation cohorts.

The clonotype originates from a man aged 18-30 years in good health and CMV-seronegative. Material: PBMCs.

The nucleotides are TGTGCCATCACTAGGGACACCTACACTGAAGCTTTCTTT. Its coded protein is CAITRDTYTEAFF. The V and J segments used are TRBV10-3 and TRBJ1-1, with a tentative D gene TRBD1 over 6 matching bases. CDR1 ENHRY and CDR2 SYGVKD are derived from the germline V gene. From its cysteine to its phenylalanine, the CDR3 spans 13 amino acids. Only CDR3 DNA is held: 39 bases, read in frame from base 1. V loses 7 bases of germline sequence and J loses 3 bases, and the interval between the two ends is 12 bases.